Given below is one T cell receptor beta chain in context. Its antigen remains unidentified. The entry originates in a study of lymphopenia after photon versus proton radiotherapy. Study-level results: After lymphocyte nadir, photon-treated repertoires showed oligoclonal expansion, especially CD8+ Temra.

The repertoire was sequenced with immunoSEQ multiplex PCR; TCRdb's copy has only in-frame clones and lacks some. The sample contains 150,000 to 200,000 clones, less than 90% of which appear only once. This specimen consisted of peripheral blood, obtained from a patient treated with photon-based radiotherapy. The clonotype originates from a middle-aged man with gastric cancer.

CDR3 in DNA: TGTGCCAGCTCACCACCGGGACAGAGAGAGACCCAGTACTTC. Translating gives CASSPPGQRETQYF. The rearrangement uses TRBV18 and TRBJ2-5, with 7 bases fitting TRBD1. The junction had 2 bases not matched to a gene; V was cut back by 0 bases and J by 4 bases. The CDR3 has 14 residues. CDR1 and CDR2 from the germline V gene are KGHSH and LQKENI.